This T cell receptor beta chain was sequenced for a study of vaccination and CD4 T cells after COVID-19 (dated by TCRdb to between 2021 and 2024). About the full investigation: Convalescent patients had a positive SARS-CoV-2 result on nasal swab PCR, and of these patients, 8 or 9 had mild disease and one had severe disease. The spike-specific CD4+ TCR repertoire was compared before and after mRNA vaccination in 10 to 11 COVID-19 convalescent patients and a handful of infection-naive healthy vaccine recipients. Post-COVID blood samples were collected from convalescent patients a median of around 96 days after diagnosis, with a range of roughly 30 to 161 days. Each participant got two doses of either the Pfizer-BioNTech BNT162b2 vaccine (n=8) or the Moderna mRNA-1273 vaccine (n=2). Post-vaccine blood samples were obtained a median of about 70 days after the second vaccine dose, with a range of about 12 to 241 days. Control cultures received a CEFX viral epitope pool as the positive control, an HIV-1 Nef peptide pool as the negative control, or no peptide. The convalescent cohort comprised six males and four females, including two Hispanic individuals, seven Caucasians, two Asians and one multiracial person. The cultures were stimulated with overlapping spike peptide pools from SARS-CoV-2 and from the common cold coronaviruses HCoV-NL63, HCoV-OC43 and HCoV-229E.

The germline V gene specifies SQVTM as CDR1 and ANQGSEA as CDR2. Germline trimming amounts to 1 base on V and 2 bases on J, with 8 as the count of junction bases outside the gene matches. The cysteine opens and the phenylalanine closes a CDR3 of 16 amino acids. Only the CDR3 region is kept as DNA, spanning 48 bases read in frame from base 1. This sample's treatment or condition label indicates: roughly nine-day PBMC culture with coronavirus spike peptide pools or control peptides (ViraFEST assay). The ViraFEST assay, used in the study, expanded antigen-specific T cells with peptide pools and then identified the expanded clonotypes through TCR sequencing. The convalescent patients' positive SARS-CoV-2 PCR tests were from March to December 2020, which was before the Alpha, Beta and Delta variants emerged in the United States. Each well held 2.2 million or so PBMCs cultured with approximately 10 ug/ml peptide pools in IMDM containing around 4.5% human AB serum and 8 to 10 IU/ml IL-2. On days 3 and 7, half of the culture medium was replaced with fresh IL-2-containing medium. CD4+ T cells were isolated after around 9 days of culture through negative selection using the EasySep CD4+ T cell isolation kit. PBMCs were separated from whole blood using Ficoll-Paque Plus gradient centrifugation and then either used fresh or cryopreserved at -140C. Each culture condition was generally run in triplicate wells.

Of note for this clonotype: Its antigen is not yet known. Base qualities were left out, and no much larger clone turns up one base away.

Beyond this particular receptor, the publication reports: In convalescent patients, a median roughly 83% of post-vaccine SARS-CoV-2-reactive clones were detected only after vaccination, and vaccine-specific priming was suggested by this finding. Of the vaccine-specific clones found in convalescent patients, nearly all (304 of 307) were mono-reactive for SARS-CoV-2 spike instead of being cross-reactive with common cold coronaviruses. The median number of SARS-CoV-2-reactive clonotypes rose from under 25 after infection to roughly 40 after vaccination, but the change was not significant. Relatively few convalescent patients were included in the study, and early timepoints after natural infection were not analyzed.

The receptor library was made with PCR. DNA from cultured CD4+ T cells underwent TCR sequencing with the Oncomine TCR Beta short-read assay at the Johns Hopkins FTIC core. Genomic DNA was extracted from the cultured CD4+ T cells with the QIAamp micro DNA kit. Oncomine TCR Beta libraries from cultured CD4+ T cells were pooled using unique dual indexes and sequenced on an Illumina iSeq 100. As for how the authors treated the data: Non-productive sequences were filtered out, and CDR3s that did not start with C, did not end with F or W, or were shorter than 7 amino acids were discarded. The MANAFEST web application identified antigen-specific clonotypes by comparing peptide-stimulated wells against reference wells and other culture wells. To be called positive, a clone needed an FDR below 0.05, an odds ratio above 5, and a productive frequency above 0.1% in at least two of three replicate wells. Clonotypes that were significantly expanded in both SARS-CoV-2 spike wells and at least one common cold coronavirus spike condition were defined as cross-reactive. Similarity between CDR3 sequences was evaluated in R version 3.6.1 using Levenshtein distances (stringdist) and unrooted phylogenetic trees (ape). The public reads were reanalyzed by TCRdb: fastp trimming at Q25, MiXCR alignment, in-frame beta chains only. Entries are consolidated by CDR3 protein sequence, retaining the most common genes and DNA. The authors' filters were not applied to this entry. Within this sample are approximately 25,000 distinct CDR3 sequences, with less than 80% of them counted one time only. 7% to 10% of the sample goes to the ten largest clones.

This sequence originates from a human donor who had recovered from COVID-19. The V gene is TRBV29-1 and the J gene is TRBJ2-7; 10 central bases correspond to TRBD1. Sequenced material: CD4+ T cells from blood, cultured in vitro. The nucleotides read TGCAGCGTTGAAGGTTTCCCCGGGACAGGGGCCTACGAGCAGTACTTC. It is translated as CSVEGFPGTGAYEQYF.